This T cell receptor beta chain was captured in a study of T cells in Graves' hyperthyroidism and ophthalmopathy. Study-wide findings and caveats: Blood also contained most expanded thyroid clonotypes above 0.001.

The sample holds a few counts of this clonotype. Its specificity is unknown. V shed 4 bases, J shed 0 bases, and the junction held 8 bases outside the gene matches. Germline CDR1 reads SGHRS; CDR2 reads YFSETQ. This CDR3 spans 16 amino acids. It was RNA transcripts that yielded the amplified TCR beta CDR3 regions. The HTBI set primed first-round TCR CDR3 RT-PCR. A single record per CDR3 protein comes from TCRdb applying MiXCR to the multiplex PCR reads. Of about 700,000 distinct CDR3 sequences listed, 40% to 55% were seen once; the top ten hold approximately 7.2%. V usage is TRBV5-1 and J usage is TRBJ1-1; 8 bases map to TRBD1. Sequenced input: peripheral blood or thyroid tissue (not recorded which). The TCR sequence derives from an adult man with Graves' disease, either hyperthyroidism or ophthalmopathy (not recorded which). The DNA of the CDR3 is TGCGCCAGCAGCGGGGGGGACAGGACCATGAACACTGAAGCTTTCTTT. This sequence encodes CASSGGDRTMNTEAFF.